This T cell receptor beta chain was recorded in a study of healthy donors' naive CD4 and CD8 T cells. TCR libraries were built from about 500 ng of total RNA by linear amplification. Using its own MiXCR run on the reads, TCRdb lists one record per CDR3 protein. The sample lists 150,000 to 200,000 distinct CDR3 sequences; around 74% were seen once. Naive CD4+ cells were sorted as CD4+CD8-CD45RO-CD45RA+; naive CD8+ as CD8+CD4-CD45RA+CD27bright. The CDR3 has 13 residues. CDR1 is MNHEY and CDR2 is SVGAGI in the germline V gene. The V gene lost 1 base and the J gene lost 9 bases, with 10 bases spanning the gap.

This TCR was sampled from a pool of human donors in good health; the sample pools cells from several healthy donors. The source material was naive CD4+ and CD8+ T cells sorted from blood, pooled from several donors. This chain uses TRBV6-5 with TRBJ2-1; D remains ambiguous. This chain's CDR3 is CASSYFPGGEQFF. As DNA, the CDR3 is TGTGCCAGCAGTTACTTCCCCGGTGGTGAGCAGTTCTTC.